One and the same sample provided the 30 T cell receptor beta chains below, sequenced in a study of blood T cell repertoires in COVID-19. Profiled with immunoSEQ multiplex PCR; TCRdb holds only in-frame clones, not every one. The sample contains about 250,000 clones, nearly 90% of which appear only once. Input material: peripheral blood. The receptor set was obtained from a young man with active or convalescent COVID-19.

The chain has TRBV5-4 and TRBJ2-5; perhaps TRBD2 as D (5 bases). The germline V gene encodes CDR1 SGHNT and CDR2 YYREEE (reference sequence). The CDR3 has 13 amino acids. Trimming removed 4 bases from V and 5 bases from J, with 12 bases in between. Here the CDR3 DNA reads TGTGCCAGCAGCGCCCTTCCGGGGGAGACCCAGTACTTC. Its protein product is CASSALPGETQYF.

V and J are TRBV10-2 and TRBJ2-2; 7 bases align to TRBD1. Trimming cost V 6 bases and J 7 bases; bases outside gene matches: 8. The CDR3 covers 14 residues. The germline V gene has CDR1 WSHSY and CDR2 SAAADI. For the CDR3, the DNA is TGCGCCAGCAGCCTCACTGGACAGGTCGGGGAGCTGTTTTTT. It codes for CASSLTGQVGELFF.

The J gene is TRBJ2-3, the V gene TRBV18; 14 bases are shared with TRBD2. The ends lost 6 bases at V and 1 base at J; junction bases unmatched: 9. This CDR3 comprises 18 residues. Germline CDR1 is KGHSH and CDR2 is LQKENI. CDR3 DNA sequence: TGTGCCAGCTCGCCGCGACTAGCGGGGGGGTCAGGCACAGATACGCAGTATTTT. This translates into CASSPRLAGGSGTDTQYF.

The rearrangement joins TRBV10-3 to TRBJ2-6, with 7 positions matching TRBD2. V lost 2 bases to trimming and J lost 1 base; unmatched junction nucleotides: 2. The germline V gene encodes CDR1 ENHRY and CDR2 SYGVKD. The CDR3 has 16 residues. In DNA, the CDR3 is TGTGCCATCAGTGAGCGGGGGGATTCTGGGGCCAACGTCCTGACTTTC. It codes for CAISERGDSGANVLTF.

To note about this clone: This sample also contains other DNA sequences that code for the same CDR3. The chain has TRBV9 and TRBJ2-7; TRBD2 aligns across 10 bases. Germline CDR1 SGDLS, CDR2 YYNGEE. The CDR3 extends over 14 amino acids. With 2 bases clipped from V and 1 base from J, the junction kept 0 bases outside the gene matches. The CDR3 sequence: CASSVTSGSYEQYF. CDR3 sequence (DNA): TGTGCCAGCAGCGTGACTAGCGGGTCCTACGAGCAGTACTTC.

This chain connects TRBV7-9 to TRBJ2-7; TRBD2 agrees at 13 bases. Unmatched junction bases numbered 7, after V lost 5 bases and J lost 0 bases. The CDR3 extends over 17 amino acids. CDR1 SEHNR and CDR2 FQNEAQ come from the germline V gene (reference sequence). The CDR3 sequence is CASSPGLAGPSSYEQYF. As DNA, the CDR3 is TGTGCCAGCAGCCCGGGACTAGCGGGGCCTAGCTCCTACGAGCAGTACTTC.

The genes are TRBV7-3 and TRBJ1-1, with a tentative D call TRBD1 (6 bases). This CDR3 is built from 14 residues. V lost 5 bases and J 2 bases, leaving 12 bases between the germline ends. Germline values: CDR1 SGHTA, CDR2 FQGTGA. The CDR3 protein is CASSHGGRNTEAFF. The CDR3 region has the DNA TGTGCCAGCAGCCATGGGGGCAGAAACACTGAAGCTTTCTTT.

The chain employs TRBV28 and TRBJ1-2; 7 bases are a match to TRBD1. Germline CDR1 MDHEN, CDR2 SYDVKM. The CDR3 sequence is 17 residues long. After removal of 4 bases from V and 6 bases from J, the junction contained 17 bases not matched to a gene. The CDR3 loop is CASSYVLRTGGRDGYTF. As DNA, the CDR3 is TGTGCCAGCAGTTACGTGCTCCGGACAGGCGGTAGGGATGGCTACACCTTC.

The chain uses TRBV19 and TRBJ1-2, with D maybe TRBD1 (6 bases). V gave up 4 bases and J gave up 4 bases, with 10 bases separating them. The CDR3 consists of 13 residues. Germline CDR1 LNHDA, CDR2 SQIVND (reference sequence). The CDR3 protein is CASSKQGVYGYTF. Here the CDR3 DNA reads TGTGCCAGTAGTAAACAGGGAGTCTATGGCTACACCTTC. Full variable domain (missing parts from reference TRBV19 and TRBJ1-2): DGGITQSPKYLFRKEGQNVTLSCEQNLNHDAMYWYRQDPGQGLRLIYYSQIVNDFQKGDIAEGYSVSREKKESFPLTVTSAQKNPTAFYLCASSKQGVYGYTFGSGTRLTVV.

This clone showed up just once. The rearrangement joins TRBV16 to TRBJ1-2; 9 bases are a match to TRBD1. Per the germline V gene, CDR1 is KGHSY and CDR2 is FQNENV. With 3 bases clipped from V and 5 bases from J, the junction kept 7 bases outside the gene matches. This CDR3 contains 15 residues. As DNA, the CDR3 is TGTGCCAGCAGCCATACCACAGGGGGCGGGTATGGCTACACCTTC. Translating gives CASSHTTGGGYGYTF.

The count of this clone is one. The chain employs TRBV19 and TRBJ2-4; maybe TRBD2 (7 bases). Germline V gives CDR1 LNHDA, CDR2 SQIVND (reference sequence). V lost 7 bases, J lost 0 bases, and 16 bases lay in between. This CDR3 region has 16 residues. The CDR3 region has the DNA TGTGCCAGTACTACTGGGGGGGCGGGAGCCAAAAACATTCAGTACTTC. Translating gives CASTTGGAGAKNIQYF.

This chain links TRBV5-1 with TRBJ2-5; D possibly corresponds to TRBD2 (5 bases). The CDR3 is 13 residues long. Per the germline V gene, CDR1 is SGHRS and CDR2 is YFSETQ. V was trimmed by 9 bases and J by 5 bases, leaving 17 bases between them. The CDR3 DNA follows: TGCGCCACCCGTCCGGAATTAGCGGAGACCCAGTACTTC. Translating gives CATRPELAETQYF. Drawing the rest from reference TRBV5-1 and TRBJ2-5, the complete variable domain is KAGVTQTPRYLIKTRGQQVTLSCSPISGHRSVSWYQQTPGQGLQFLFEYFSETQRNKGNFPGRFSGRQFSNSRSEMNVSTLELGDSALYLCATRPELAETQYFGPGTRLLVL.

This chain uses TRBV9 with TRBJ2-1; 14 bases are a match to TRBD2. After removal of 3 bases from V and 1 base from J, the junction contained 9 bases not matched to a gene. The CDR3 loop spans 19 amino acids. The V gene's germline CDR1 is SGDLS and CDR2 YYNGEE. CDR3 bases: TGTGCCAGCAGCGGACCCGGGACTAGCGGGAGTGGGTCCTACAATGAGCAGTTCTTC. It codes for CASSGPGTSGSGSYNEQFF.

The V and J genes are TRBV3-1 (or the pseudogene TRBV3-2) and TRBJ2-3; the match to TRBD2 covers 12 bases. The V and J ends lost 1 base and 8 bases, in that order; junction bases with no gene match: 10. There are 17 residues in the CDR3. The germline gives CDR1 LGHDT, CDR2 YNNKEL (reference sequence). In nucleotides, the CDR3 is TGTGCCAGCAGCCAAGTAACTTCTAGCGGGGGGGCGGGTACGCAGTATTTT. Protein sequence: CASSQVTSSGGAGTQYF.

This clone was seen a single time. The V gene is TRBV7-8, the J gene TRBJ1-1, with a weak D call TRBD1 (5 bases). The CDR3 totals 14 residues. Germline assignment: CDR1 SGHVS and CDR2 FQNEAQ. V shed 5 bases and J shed 5 bases, with 15 bases lying between them. The CDR3 sequence: CASSVPGLWTEAFF. CDR3 DNA: TGTGCCAGCAGCGTGCCGGGACTCTGGACTGAAGCTTTCTTT.

The chain carries TRBV19 and TRBJ1-5, with 8 nucleotides matching TRBD1. Germline loops: CDR1 LNHDA, CDR2 SQIVND (reference sequence). After removal of 7 bases from V and 4 bases from J, the junction contained 9 bases not matched to a gene. The CDR3 length is 15 residues. DNA for the CDR3: TGTGCCAGTACCCGCGGACAGGGTGGGAATCAGCCCCAGCATTTT. Translation: CASTRGQGGNQPQHF.

The chain employs TRBV9 and TRBJ1-1, with 8 bases matching TRBD1. Germline CDR1 SGDLS, CDR2 YYNGEE. The CDR3 is 15 amino acids. Trimming removed 6 bases from V and 1 base from J; junction bases left unmatched: 8. In DNA, the CDR3 is TGTGCCAGCAAGTCCACTACAGGGGGGAACACTGAAGCTTTCTTT. Translation: CASKSTTGGNTEAFF. The variable domain in full, with the rest retrieved from reference TRBV9 and TRBJ1-1, is DSGVTQTPKHLITATGQRVTLRCSPRSGDLSVYWYQQSLDQGLQFLIQYYNGEERAKGNILERFSAQQFPDLHSELNLSSLELGDSALYFCASKSTTGGNTEAFFGQGTRLTVV.

The chain is built from TRBV15 and TRBJ2-1; TRBD2 agrees at 11 bases. Germline V gene sequence: CDR1 LNHNV, CDR2 YYDKDF (reference sequence). With V trimmed by 5 bases and J by 6 bases, 12 bases remained unmatched. The CDR3 loop spans 17 amino acids. CDR3 residues: CATSRSPGTSGSNEQFF. The CDR3 region has the DNA TGTGCCACCAGCCGGAGCCCCGGGACTAGCGGTTCCAATGAGCAGTTCTTC.

This clone has a handful of counts. The J gene is TRBJ2-3, the V gene TRBV15, with TRBD1 as a possible D gene (6 bases). Germline V gene sequence: CDR1 LNHNV, CDR2 YYDKDF (reference sequence). CDR3 size: 21 residues. V lost 2 bases and J lost 1, with 28 bases in between. CDR3 bases: TGTGCCACCAGCAGACCCTATAACAGGGTATTCGATAGAAGAGGCACAGATACGCAGTATTTT. This translates into CATSRPYNRVFDRRGTDTQYF.

CDR3 bases: TGTGCCAGCAGCTTAGGTGAGGACAGTACTACCTATGGCTACACCTTC. Translating it yields CASSLGEDSTTYGYTF. The genes are TRBV7-9 and TRBJ1-2; a weak D match, TRBD1 (6 bases). The CDR3 consists of 16 residues. V was clipped by 1 base and J by 4 bases, with 16 bases between them. Germline V gene sequence: CDR1 SEHNR, CDR2 FQNEAQ (reference sequence).

This chain links TRBV5-5 with TRBJ1-1; TRBD1 agrees at 9 bases. In germline, CDR1 is SGHKS, CDR2 YYEKEE (reference sequence). The CDR3 is 15 residues long. V shed 3 bases, J shed 4 bases, and the junction held 7 bases outside the gene matches. This CDR3 reads CASSSITGGVTEAFF. The CDR3 DNA follows: TGTGCCAGCAGCTCCATAACAGGGGGCGTCACTGAAGCTTTCTTT.

The rearrangement links TRBV10-3 to TRBJ1-1; 7 nucleotides agree with TRBD1. The CDR3 runs to 15 residues. With 5 bases clipped from V and 0 bases from J, the junction kept 6 bases outside the gene matches. CDR1 ENHRY and CDR2 SYGVKD come from the germline V gene. This chain's CDR3 is CAISQTTGVNTEAFF. CDR3 DNA sequence: TGTGCCATCAGTCAGACTACAGGGGTGAACACTGAAGCTTTCTTT.

The chain recombines TRBV5-4 with TRBJ1-1, with D unclear. V was trimmed by 0 bases and J by 2 bases, leaving 14 bases between them. The CDR3 loop spans 16 amino acids. Per germline, CDR1 SGHNT and CDR2 YYREEE (reference sequence). CDR3 bases: TGTGCCAGCAGCTTGGGGCCGCAGGCTGGCAACACTGAAGCTTTCTTT. Translating it yields CASSLGPQAGNTEAFF.

The chain links TRBV2 to TRBJ2-2, with D possibly TRBD2 on 6 matching bases. V lost 1 base and J lost 6, with 9 bases in between. The CDR3 is 14 residues long. Germline loops: CDR1 SNHLY, CDR2 FYNNEI. The CDR3 DNA reads TGTGCCAGCAGTGAAGGGCGGGGCCCCGGGGAGCTGTTTTTT. Its protein product is CASSEGRGPGELFF.

In DNA form, the CDR3 reads TGTGCCAGCAGAAAGGGGGTACAGACTGAAGCTTTCTTT. Translated: CASRKGVQTEAFF. V gene TRBV27 combines with J gene TRBJ1-1; D may be TRBD1 (6 bases). The CDR3 length is 13 residues. V was trimmed by 6 bases and J by 5 bases, leaving 13 bases between them. The germline V gene encodes CDR1 MNHEY and CDR2 SMNVEV (reference sequence).

This sequence joins TRBV4-2 and TRBJ2-7; 11 bases are a match to TRBD2. From germline, CDR1 is LGHNA and CDR2 YNFKEQ. V was pared by 0 bases and J by 3 bases, with 10 bases of the junction left unmatched. The CDR3 is made up of 18 amino acids. The CDR3 bases are TGTGCCAGCAGCCAAGATACTAGCGGGAGCCTCATTCACTACGAGCAGTACTTC. Amino acid sequence: CASSQDTSGSLIHYEQYF.

The J gene is TRBJ1-3, the V gene TRBV10-3; D is unclear. Germline V CDR1 and CDR2: ENHRY, SYGVKD. Trimming removed 4 bases at V and 0 bases at J, with 16 bases between. The CDR3 spans 17 residues. In DNA, the CDR3 is TGTGCCATCAGTGTAGGTACAGTACCCAGCTCTGGAAACACCATATATTTT. It codes for CAISVGTVPSSGNTIYF.

The V and J genes are TRBV6-5 and TRBJ1-5, with 10 positions matching TRBD1. The CDR3 is 13 amino acids. Losses at the gene ends were 6 bases for V and 10 bases for J; bases not matched to a gene: 6. CDR1 and CDR2 (germline): MNHEY, SVGAGI. CDR3: CASSGQGVEPQHF. The CDR3, as DNA: TGTGCCAGCAGCGGACAGGGGGTGGAACCCCAGCATTTT.

The chain carries TRBV30 and TRBJ1-2, with TRBD1 matching 10 bases. The V and J ends lost 3 bases and 8 bases, in that order; junction bases with no gene match: 6. CDR3 size: 13 residues. CDR1 is GTSNPN, CDR2 SVGIG, per germline (reference sequence). The CDR3 loop is CAWRGDRGDGYTF. The CDR3 DNA is TGTGCCTGGAGGGGGGACAGGGGTGACGGCTACACCTTC.

The J gene is TRBJ2-1, the V gene TRBV6-5; 11 bases map to TRBD2. Germline V gene sequence: CDR1 MNHEY, CDR2 SVGAGI. The CDR3 is 13 residues long. V shed 8 bases and J 8 bases; nucleotides not matched to a gene: 5. CDR3 coding DNA: TGTGCCAGCCTAGCGGGAGGTATATATGAGCAGTTCTTC. Translation gives CASLAGGIYEQFF.